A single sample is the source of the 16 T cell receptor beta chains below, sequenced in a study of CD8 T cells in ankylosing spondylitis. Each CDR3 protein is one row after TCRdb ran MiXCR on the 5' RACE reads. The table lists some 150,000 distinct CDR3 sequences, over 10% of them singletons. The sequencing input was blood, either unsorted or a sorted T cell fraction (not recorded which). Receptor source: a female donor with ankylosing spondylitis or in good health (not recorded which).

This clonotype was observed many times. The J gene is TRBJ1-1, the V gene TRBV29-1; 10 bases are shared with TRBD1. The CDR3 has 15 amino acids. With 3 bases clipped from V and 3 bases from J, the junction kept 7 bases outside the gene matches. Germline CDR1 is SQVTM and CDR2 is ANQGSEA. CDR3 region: CSVDEYGTGDTEAFF. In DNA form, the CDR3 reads TGCAGCGTTGATGAATATGGGACAGGGGACACTGAAGCTTTCTTT.

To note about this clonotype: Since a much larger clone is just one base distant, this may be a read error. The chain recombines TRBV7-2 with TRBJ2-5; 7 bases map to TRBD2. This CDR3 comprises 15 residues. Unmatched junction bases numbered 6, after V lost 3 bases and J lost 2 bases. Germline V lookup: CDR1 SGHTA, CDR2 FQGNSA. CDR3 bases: TGTACCAGCAGCTTTAATAGCGGGCCGCAAGAGACCCAGTACTTC. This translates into CTSSFNSGPQETQYF. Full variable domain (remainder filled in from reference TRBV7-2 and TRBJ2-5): GAGVSQSPSNKVTEKGKDVELRCDPISGHTALYWYRQSLGQGLEFLIYFQGNSAPDKSGLPSDRFSAERTGGSVSTLTIQRTQQEDSAVYLCTSSFNSGPQETQYFGPGTRLLVL.

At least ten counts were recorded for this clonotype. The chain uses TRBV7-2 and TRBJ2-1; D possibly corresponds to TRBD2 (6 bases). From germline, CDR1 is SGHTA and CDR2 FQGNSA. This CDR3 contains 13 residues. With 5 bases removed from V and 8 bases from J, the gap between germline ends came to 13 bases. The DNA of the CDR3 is TGTGCCAGCAGCAAAGGGACTGTGGATGAGCAGTTCTTC. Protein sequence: CASSKGTVDEQFF.

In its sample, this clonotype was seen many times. The CDR3 spells CASSLAGQQAFF. The CDR3 nucleotides read TGTGCCAGCAGTCTGGCAGGCCAACAGGCTTTCTTT. The genes are TRBV28 and TRBJ1-1, with D unresolved. The germline V gene encodes CDR1 MDHEN and CDR2 SYDVKM. This CDR3 has 12 residues. Trimming removed 5 bases from V and 11 bases from J, with 15 bases in between.

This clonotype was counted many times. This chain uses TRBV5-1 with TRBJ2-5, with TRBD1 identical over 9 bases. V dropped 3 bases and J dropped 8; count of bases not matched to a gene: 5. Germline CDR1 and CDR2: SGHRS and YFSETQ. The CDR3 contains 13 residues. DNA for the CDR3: TGCGCCAGCAGCTGGGGACAGGGAGTCACCCAGTACTTC. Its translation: CASSWGQGVTQYF.

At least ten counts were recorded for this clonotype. CDR3 DNA: TGTGCCGCGGGGGGGTGGTCTAAGAGCACTGAAGCTTTCTTT. Protein product: CAAGGWSKSTEAFF. This chain links TRBV12-3 or TRBV12-4 with TRBJ1-1, with a tentative D call TRBD1 (5 bases). Trimming cost V 11 bases and J 4 bases, with 20 bases left between them. This CDR3 has 14 residues.

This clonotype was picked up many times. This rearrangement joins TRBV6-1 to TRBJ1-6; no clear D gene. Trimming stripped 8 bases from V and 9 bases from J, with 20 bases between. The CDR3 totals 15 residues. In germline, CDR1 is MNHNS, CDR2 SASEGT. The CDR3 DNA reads TGTGCCAGCCGCGACGACGGAGAAAACCTTTCACCCCTCCACTTT. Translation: CASRDDGENLSPLHF.

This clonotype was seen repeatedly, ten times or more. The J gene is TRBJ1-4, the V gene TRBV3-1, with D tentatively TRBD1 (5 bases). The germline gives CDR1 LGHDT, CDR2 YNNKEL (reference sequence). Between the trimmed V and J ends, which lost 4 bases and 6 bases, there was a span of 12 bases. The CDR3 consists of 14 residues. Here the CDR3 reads CASSPGLNDEKLFF. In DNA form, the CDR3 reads TGTGCCAGCAGCCCGGGACTGAATGATGAAAAACTGTTTTTT.

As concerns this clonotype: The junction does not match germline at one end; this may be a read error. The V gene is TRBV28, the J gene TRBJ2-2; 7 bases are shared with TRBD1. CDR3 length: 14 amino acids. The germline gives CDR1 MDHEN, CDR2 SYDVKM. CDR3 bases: TGTACCAGCAGTCGGGACAGACCAAACAGGGAGCTGTTTTTT. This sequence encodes CTSSRDRPNRELFF.

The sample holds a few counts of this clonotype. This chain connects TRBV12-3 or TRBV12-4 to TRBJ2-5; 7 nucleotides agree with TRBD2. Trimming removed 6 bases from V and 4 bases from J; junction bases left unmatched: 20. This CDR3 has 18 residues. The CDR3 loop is CASSLTSGGRGPRETQYF. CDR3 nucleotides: TGTGCCAGCAGCCTAACTTCGGGAGGCCGAGGGCCTCGAGAGACCCAGTACTTC.

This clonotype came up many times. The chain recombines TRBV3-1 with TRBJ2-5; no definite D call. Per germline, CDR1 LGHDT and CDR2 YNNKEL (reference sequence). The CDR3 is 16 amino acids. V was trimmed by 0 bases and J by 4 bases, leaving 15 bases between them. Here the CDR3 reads CASSQEDGSPGETQYF. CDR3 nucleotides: TGTGCCAGCAGCCAAGAAGACGGCTCTCCGGGAGAGACCCAGTACTTC.

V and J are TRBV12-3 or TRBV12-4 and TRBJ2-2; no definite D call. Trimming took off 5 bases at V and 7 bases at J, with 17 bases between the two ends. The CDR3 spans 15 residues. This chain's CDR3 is CASSDVRLGDGELFF. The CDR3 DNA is TGTGCCAGCAGTGACGTCCGACTTGGAGACGGGGAGCTGTTTTTT.

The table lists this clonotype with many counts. This CDR3 is CASSAGYEQYF. The DNA for the CDR3 is TGCGCCAGCAGCGCGGGCTACGAGCAGTACTTC. This sequence joins TRBV5-1 and TRBJ2-7; a possible D gene is TRBD2 (5 bases). Germline V CDR1 and CDR2: SGHRS, YFSETQ. The CDR3 runs 11 residues. Trimming shortened V by 4 bases and J by 3 bases, and 5 bases separated the two germline ends.

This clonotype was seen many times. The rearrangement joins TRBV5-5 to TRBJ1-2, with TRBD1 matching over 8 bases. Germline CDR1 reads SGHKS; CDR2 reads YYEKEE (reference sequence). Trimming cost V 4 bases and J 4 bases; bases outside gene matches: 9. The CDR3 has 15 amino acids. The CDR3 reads CASSNQGASPYGYTF. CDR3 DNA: TGTGCCAGCAGCAACCAGGGGGCCTCCCCCTATGGCTACACCTTC. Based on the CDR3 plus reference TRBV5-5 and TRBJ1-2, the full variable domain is DAGVTQSPTHLIKTRGQQVTLRCSPISGHKSVSWYQQVLGQGPQFIFQYYEKEERGRGNFPDRFSARQFPNYSSELNVNALLLGDSALYLCASSNQGASPYGYTFGSGTRLTVV.

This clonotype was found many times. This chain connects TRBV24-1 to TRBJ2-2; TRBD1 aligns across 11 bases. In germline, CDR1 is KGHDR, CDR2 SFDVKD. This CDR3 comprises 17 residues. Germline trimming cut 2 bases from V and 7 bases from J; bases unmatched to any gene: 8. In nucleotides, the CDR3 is TGTGCCACCAGTGATTCCCCGGGACAGGGGGAAGTCGGGGAGCTGTTTTTT. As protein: CATSDSPGQGEVGELFF.

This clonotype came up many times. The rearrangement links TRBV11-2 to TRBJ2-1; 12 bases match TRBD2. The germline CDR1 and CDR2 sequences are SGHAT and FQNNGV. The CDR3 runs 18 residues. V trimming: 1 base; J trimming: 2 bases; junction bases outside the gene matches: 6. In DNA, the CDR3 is TGTGCCAGCAGCTTAGTTGCTAGCGGGAGGGATACCTACAATGAGCAGTTCTTC. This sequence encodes CASSLVASGRDTYNEQFF.